A selection of T cell receptor beta chains follows, all from one sample in a study of blood T cells in healthy people across ages. Each CDR3 protein is one row after TCRdb ran MiXCR on the 5' RACE reads. The table lists about 1.6 million distinct CDR3 sequences, around 35% of them singletons. The sequenced material came from blood. The source is a woman aged 30 to 39 in good health. Each CDR3 is given with its conserved first and last residue. Fields, in order: V gene, J gene, D gene, clone size, CDR3 DNA, CDR3 protein. D genes are given only for firm matches. The size entry is marked missing in some rows and otherwise reads once, few, many or a size class.

V gene: TRBV2; J gene: TRBJ2-5; D gene: .; clone size: .; CDR3 DNA: TGTGCCAGCCTTGGGGGGCTCCAAGAGACCCAGTACTTC; CDR3 protein: CASLGGLQETQYF
V gene: TRBV5-1; J gene: TRBJ1-2; D gene: TRBD1; clone size: .; CDR3 DNA: TGCGCCAGCAGCTTGGCCTTGGGACAGGGGGTTTATGGCTACACCTTC; CDR3 protein: CASSLALGQGVYGYTF
V gene: TRBV28; J gene: TRBJ2-3; D gene: .; clone size: once; CDR3 DNA: TGTGCCAGCAGTTGGCGCGAGGGGCAGTATTTT; CDR3 protein: CASSWREGQYF
V gene: TRBV5-1; J gene: TRBJ2-1; D gene: TRBD2; clone size: few; CDR3 DNA: TGCGCCAGCAGCTTACGGCAGGCCCCCGGGACTAGCGGCACATACAATGAGCAGTTCTTC; CDR3 protein: CASSLRQAPGTSGTYNEQFF
V gene: TRBV5-8; J gene: TRBJ1-5; D gene: .; clone size: .; CDR3 DNA: TGTGCCAGCAGCTTAGGAACGGGTTCTGGGCCCCAGCATTTT; CDR3 protein: CASSLGTGSGPQHF
V gene: TRBV6-5; J gene: TRBJ2-1; D gene: TRBD1; clone size: .; CDR3 DNA: TGTGCCAGCAGTCGGACAGGTTTTAATGAGCAGTTCTTC; CDR3 protein: CASSRTGFNEQFF
V gene: TRBV4-1; J gene: TRBJ2-4; D gene: .; clone size: few; CDR3 DNA: TGCGCCAGCAGCCGACTTCAACTAGCCAAAAACATTCAGTACTTC; CDR3 protein: CASSRLQLAKNIQYF
V gene: TRBV7-9; J gene: TRBJ2-5; D gene: .; clone size: few; CDR3 DNA: TGTGCCAGCAGCCCACTCTCAGGGAAGGGAAGGGAGACCCAGTACTTC; CDR3 protein: CASSPLSGKGRETQYF
V gene: TRBV24-1; J gene: TRBJ2-1; D gene: .; clone size: once; CDR3 DNA: TGTGCCACCAGTGATTCCACCCCCTACATAGGCAATGAGCAGTTCTTC; CDR3 protein: CATSDSTPYIGNEQFF
V gene: TRBV4-1; J gene: TRBJ2-1; D gene: TRBD2; clone size: few; CDR3 DNA: TGCGCCAGCAGCCAAGTCTGGCGGGGGGCCAAGAATGAGCAGTTCTTC; CDR3 protein: CASSQVWRGAKNEQFF
V gene: TRBV25-1; J gene: TRBJ2-1; D gene: .; clone size: .; CDR3 DNA: TGTGCCAGCAGGGAGTCTGCAGGGGACGGTGAGCAGTTCTTC; CDR3 protein: CASRESAGDGEQFF
V gene: TRBV7-2; J gene: TRBJ2-3; D gene: .; clone size: few; CDR3 DNA: TGTGCCAGCAGCTTTGTAGGGAGAGATACGCAGTATTTT; CDR3 protein: CASSFVGRDTQYF
V gene: TRBV5-1; J gene: TRBJ2-7; D gene: TRBD1; clone size: .; CDR3 DNA: TGTGCCAGCAGCTTGCGAGACAGGGCCGGGTACGAGCAGTACTTC; CDR3 protein: CASSLRDRAGYEQYF
V gene: TRBV12-3/TRBV12-4; J gene: TRBJ1-2; D gene: TRBD1; clone size: few; CDR3 DNA: TGTGCCAGCAGTCTAGGACAGGGTATTGTCTATGGCTACACCTTC; CDR3 protein: CASSLGQGIVYGYTF
V gene: TRBV20-1; J gene: TRBJ2-1; D gene: TRBD2; clone size: few; CDR3 DNA: TGCAGTGCTGTAACTAGCGGGGGGGTTGGAGGAGAGCAGTTCTTC; CDR3 protein: CSAVTSGGVGGEQFF
V gene: TRBV6-5; J gene: TRBJ1-6; D gene: .; clone size: .; CDR3 DNA: TGTGCAGGGGTGGGAGGAAATTCACCCCTCCACTTT; CDR3 protein: CAGVGGNSPLHF
V gene: TRBV6-6; J gene: TRBJ2-7; D gene: .; clone size: few; CDR3 DNA: TGTGCCAGCAGCTCGACAGAGTTCTACGAGCAGTACTTC; CDR3 protein: CASSSTEFYEQYF
V gene: TRBV12-3/TRBV12-4; J gene: TRBJ2-4; D gene: .; clone size: .; CDR3 DNA: TGTGCCAGCACCTACGGCCAGCCGGACCCCCCAAACATTCAGTACTTC; CDR3 protein: CASTYGQPDPPNIQYF
V gene: TRBV12-3/TRBV12-4; J gene: TRBJ1-5; D gene: .; clone size: .; CDR3 DNA: TGTGCCAGCAGGCCCGCACAGGGTAATCAGCCCCAGCATTTT; CDR3 protein: CASRPAQGNQPQHF
V gene: TRBV4-1; J gene: TRBJ1-2; D gene: .; clone size: few; CDR3 DNA: TGCGCCAGCAGCGAGGTGGAGACCTCCTATGGCTACACCTTC; CDR3 protein: CASSEVETSYGYTF
V gene: TRBV21-1; J gene: TRBJ2-5; D gene: .; clone size: .; CDR3 DNA: TGTGCCACCGGGACAGGGGGACTAGGGAAAGAGACCCAGTACTTC; CDR3 protein: CATGTGGLGKETQYF
V gene: TRBV5-1; J gene: TRBJ2-3; D gene: .; clone size: .; CDR3 DNA: TGCGCCAGCGCCTACAAGACAGGTCAGACAGATACGCAGTATTTT; CDR3 protein: CASAYKTGQTDTQYF
V gene: TRBV5-1; J gene: TRBJ2-5; D gene: TRBD1; clone size: .; CDR3 DNA: TGCGCCAGCAGCTCGACAGGGGGCATCAAAGAGACCCAGTACTTC; CDR3 protein: CASSSTGGIKETQYF
V gene: TRBV28; J gene: TRBJ2-3; D gene: .; clone size: .; CDR3 DNA: TGTGCCAGCAGCTTGGGGGGCGAGGGAGATACGCAGTATTTT; CDR3 protein: CASSLGGEGDTQYF
V gene: TRBV6-1; J gene: TRBJ2-1; D gene: .; clone size: .; CDR3 DNA: TGTGCCAGCAGGGGAAGCGCCAACTGGGGCTACAATGAGCAGTTCTTC; CDR3 protein: CASRGSANWGYNEQFF
V gene: TRBV28; J gene: TRBJ2-7; D gene: .; clone size: few; CDR3 DNA: TGTGCCAGCAGCTATCCTGAGGGCTACGAGCAGTACTTC; CDR3 protein: CASSYPEGYEQYF
V gene: TRBV6-5; J gene: TRBJ2-7; D gene: .; clone size: .; CDR3 DNA: TGTGCCAGCAGTTACTCTCGCGGCAGAGTGTACGAGCAGTACTTC; CDR3 protein: CASSYSRGRVYEQYF
V gene: TRBV20-1; J gene: TRBJ2-1; D gene: .; clone size: few; CDR3 DNA: TGCAGTGCTAGAGATTTGGGGGCGGCCTACAATGAGCAGTTCTTC; CDR3 protein: CSARDLGAAYNEQFF
V gene: TRBV25-1; J gene: TRBJ1-4; D gene: .; clone size: once; CDR3 DNA: TGTGCCAGCAGTGGGTCCTCAGGCTCGAATGAAAAACTGTTTTTT; CDR3 protein: CASSGSSGSNEKLFF
V gene: TRBV10-2; J gene: TRBJ1-1; D gene: .; clone size: .; CDR3 DNA: TGCGCCAGCAGTGAACAGGCGAACACTGAAGCTTTCTTT; CDR3 protein: CASSEQANTEAFF
V gene: TRBV7-2; J gene: TRBJ2-3; D gene: .; clone size: .; CDR3 DNA: TGTGCCAGCAGCTTACCGGACTTTGGCACAGATACGCAGTATTTT; CDR3 protein: CASSLPDFGTDTQYF
V gene: TRBV5-1; J gene: TRBJ2-3; D gene: .; clone size: few; CDR3 DNA: TGCGCCAGCAGCTTGGTGGGGGTCCCTAGCACAGATACGCAGTATTTT; CDR3 protein: CASSLVGVPSTDTQYF
V gene: TRBV11-2; J gene: TRBJ2-3; D gene: .; clone size: .; CDR3 DNA: TGTGCCAGCAGCCAGCTTACCACAGATACGCAGTATTTT; CDR3 protein: CASSQLTTDTQYF
V gene: TRBV2; J gene: TRBJ1-5; D gene: TRBD1; clone size: few; CDR3 DNA: TGTGCCAGCAGTGCCACAGGGGGATACGCGGGCAATCAGCCCCAGCATTTT; CDR3 protein: CASSATGGYAGNQPQHF
V gene: TRBV20-1; J gene: TRBJ1-2; D gene: .; clone size: .; CDR3 DNA: TGCAGTGCTAGAGATAGGTGGACGTCTGGCTACACCTTC; CDR3 protein: CSARDRWTSGYTF
V gene: TRBV20-1; J gene: TRBJ2-5; D gene: TRBD2; clone size: few; CDR3 DNA: TGCAGTGCTAGTTTTTGGCGGGAGAAATGTAGTGAGCAGTACTTC; CDR3 protein: CSASFWREKCSEQYF
V gene: TRBV7-3; J gene: TRBJ2-7; D gene: .; clone size: many; CDR3 DNA: TGTGCCAGCAGTTCAGGGGCGGGGGAGCAGTACTTC; CDR3 protein: CASSSGAGEQYF
V gene: TRBV6-2/TRBV6-3; J gene: TRBJ2-7; D gene: .; clone size: few; CDR3 DNA: TGTGCCAGCAGGACGGGATTGGTAACGGAATACGAGCAGTACTTC; CDR3 protein: CASRTGLVTEYEQYF
V gene: TRBV18; J gene: TRBJ1-2; D gene: TRBD1; clone size: .; CDR3 DNA: TGTGCCAGCTCATCAATACCGGGACAGGGGGCAGGAGGCTACACCTTC; CDR3 protein: CASSSIPGQGAGGYTF
V gene: TRBV7-9; J gene: TRBJ2-6; D gene: .; clone size: .; CDR3 DNA: TGTGCCAGCACCTATACCGGGACGGTAAACTCTGGGGCCAACGTCCTGACTTTC; CDR3 protein: CASTYTGTVNSGANVLTF
V gene: TRBV4-2; J gene: TRBJ2-6; D gene: .; clone size: .; CDR3 DNA: TGTGCCAGCAGCCAAGATCCCACTACCTCTGGGGCCAACGTCCTGACTTTC; CDR3 protein: CASSQDPTTSGANVLTF
V gene: TRBV5-1; J gene: TRBJ2-5; D gene: TRBD2; clone size: .; CDR3 DNA: TGCGCCAGCAGCATCGGACTAGCGGGGGGGTACCAAGAGACCCAGTACTTC; CDR3 protein: CASSIGLAGGYQETQYF
V gene: TRBV4-3; J gene: TRBJ2-7; D gene: TRBD1; clone size: .; CDR3 DNA: TGCGCCAGCAGCCAAGGTATAGGGACAGGTTCCTACGAGCAGTACTTC; CDR3 protein: CASSQGIGTGSYEQYF
V gene: TRBV11-2; J gene: TRBJ2-1; D gene: .; clone size: .; CDR3 DNA: TGTGCCAGCAATTCCGGGCTTTACAATGAGCAGTTCTTC; CDR3 protein: CASNSGLYNEQFF
V gene: TRBV3-1; J gene: TRBJ1-2; D gene: .; clone size: .; CDR3 DNA: TGTGCCAACAGCCCCCCTGATGGTCGTAGCACCTTC; CDR3 protein: CANSPPDGRSTF
V gene: TRBV20-1; J gene: TRBJ2-7; D gene: TRBD2; clone size: many; CDR3 DNA: TGCAGTGCTAGAGGGGGACTAGCGGGAGACGAGCAGTACTTC; CDR3 protein: CSARGGLAGDEQYF
V gene: TRBV29-1; J gene: TRBJ2-7; D gene: TRBD2; clone size: .; CDR3 DNA: TGCAGCGTTGACAGGACTAGCGGGAACAATGAGCAGTACTTC; CDR3 protein: CSVDRTSGNNEQYF
V gene: TRBV29-1; J gene: TRBJ2-6; D gene: .; clone size: many; CDR3 DNA: TGCAGCGTTGACGGAGGCGACTCTGGGGCCAACGTCCTGACTTTC; CDR3 protein: CSVDGGDSGANVLTF
V gene: TRBV7-9; J gene: TRBJ1-5; D gene: .; clone size: few; CDR3 DNA: TGTGCCAGCAGCGGCGGGACACCCCATCAGCCCCAGCATTTT; CDR3 protein: CASSGGTPHQPQHF
V gene: TRBV29-1; J gene: TRBJ1-2; D gene: .; clone size: .; CDR3 DNA: TGCAGCGTTGATTTGGACCGGATCTATGGCTACACCTTC; CDR3 protein: CSVDLDRIYGYTF
V gene: TRBV7-8; J gene: TRBJ2-1; D gene: TRBD2; clone size: .; CDR3 DNA: TGTGCCAGCAGCTTAAGGGTAGCGGGGTCCAATGAGCAGTTCTTC; CDR3 protein: CASSLRVAGSNEQFF
V gene: TRBV5-1; J gene: TRBJ2-5; D gene: TRBD1; clone size: .; CDR3 DNA: TGCGCCAGCAGTGTGCTGGACTCGACAGGGGAAGAGACCCAGTACTTC; CDR3 protein: CASSVLDSTGEETQYF
V gene: TRBV6-5; J gene: TRBJ2-1; D gene: .; clone size: .; CDR3 DNA: TGTGCCAGCAGCCGGGGGCCTCGAACATACAATGAGCAGTTCTTC; CDR3 protein: CASSRGPRTYNEQFF
V gene: TRBV3-1; J gene: TRBJ2-1; D gene: TRBD1; clone size: .; CDR3 DNA: TGTGCCAGCAGCCACGTCGGACAGGGTGGGAATGAGCAGTTCTTC; CDR3 protein: CASSHVGQGGNEQFF
V gene: TRBV4-1; J gene: TRBJ1-2; D gene: .; clone size: few; CDR3 DNA: TGCGCCAGCAGCCGAGAATATGGGGATGGCTACACCTTC; CDR3 protein: CASSREYGDGYTF
V gene: TRBV9; J gene: TRBJ1-2; D gene: TRBD1; clone size: few; CDR3 DNA: TGTGCCAGCAGCCCCGACCGACAGGGATGGTTTGGCTACACCTTC; CDR3 protein: CASSPDRQGWFGYTF